What follows are 17 T cell receptor beta chains derived from one specimen sequenced in a study of blood T cells in healthy people across ages (dated by TCRdb to between 2014 and 2017). Libraries were prepared through 5' RACE. The sequencer was an Illumina HiSeq 2500. A second PCR of about 7 to 12 cycles was run with a J-beta primer mix and a sample-barcoded 5' primer. Using fastp at Q25 and MiXCR, TCRdb reprocessed the public reads and kept productive beta chains. When rows share a CDR3 protein, they turn into one entry using the most common DNA and genes. This sample gives about 1.6 million distinct CDR3 sequences in total; 30% to 35% of them show up just once. Approximately 11% of the sample rests with the top ten. Sample: blood. Receptor source: a woman in her twenties or thirties in good health.

Turning to this clonotype: One junction end disagrees with the germline gene, perhaps due to a read error. This chain connects TRBV20-1 to TRBJ1-1; 8 bases line up with TRBD1. Germline V lookup: CDR1 DFQATT, CDR2 SNEGSKA (reference sequence). The CDR3 sequence is 17 residues long. The CDR3 region has the DNA TGCAGTGTTAGACGGGTTGGGACAGGTGGGGAGAACACTGAAGCTTTCTTT. Translation: CSVRRVGTGGENTEAFF.

J is TRBJ1-2 and V is TRBV30; perhaps TRBD1 as D (6 bases). Germline V gene sequence: CDR1 GTSNPN, CDR2 SVGIG (reference sequence). Trimming stripped 5 bases from V and 4 bases from J, with 8 bases between. This CDR3 is 11 amino acids long. The CDR3 spells CAWQGTYGYTF. Here the CDR3 DNA reads TGTGCCTGGCAGGGGACCTATGGCTACACCTTC.

V usage is TRBV9 and J usage is TRBJ2-1, with 7 bases identical to TRBD1. Germline lookup yields CDR1 SGDLS and CDR2 YYNGEE. V was pared by 3 bases and J by 4 bases, with 10 bases of the junction left unmatched. This CDR3 has 16 residues. CDR3 protein: CASSGPGQERYNEQFF. The CDR3 nucleotides read TGTGCCAGCAGCGGCCCCGGACAGGAGCGATACAATGAGCAGTTCTTC. The full variable domain, completed using reference TRBV9 and TRBJ2-1, is DSGVTQTPKHLITATGQRVTLRCSPRSGDLSVYWYQQSLDQGLQFLIQYYNGEERAKGNILERFSAQQFPDLHSELNLSSLELGDSALYFCASSGPGQERYNEQFFGPGTRLTVL.

There are many counts of this clonotype. The chain joins TRBV29-1 to TRBJ1-2, with D possibly TRBD1 on 5 matching bases. Germline CDR1 reads SQVTM; CDR2 reads ANQGSEA. The V and J ends lost 3 bases and 4 bases respectively, with 12 bases between them. The CDR3 loop spans 13 amino acids. The CDR3 coding sequence is TGCAGCGTTGATGCAGGGTTGGTCTATGGCTACACCTTC. Protein product: CSVDAGLVYGYTF.

This clonotype was detected a few times. The chain uses TRBV5-1 and TRBJ2-1; D gene uncertain. The CDR3 contains 15 residues. Germline V lookup: CDR1 SGHRS, CDR2 YFSETQ. Deletions cut 0 bases from V and 5 bases from J, with 12 bases between. This CDR3 is CASSLGYSLDNEQFF. DNA of the CDR3: TGCGCCAGCAGCTTGGGTTACTCCCTCGACAATGAGCAGTTCTTC.

This chain joins TRBV10-3 and TRBJ2-7, with TRBD2 as a possible D gene (6 bases). The CDR3 is 15 amino acids. Trimming pared 0 bases from V and 6 bases from J, leaving 15 bases between. Looked up from germline, CDR1 is ENHRY and CDR2 is SYGVKD. As DNA, the CDR3 is TGTGCCATCAGTGAGTCAGCAGGTCCGGAGGGCGAGCAGTACTTC. It encodes CAISESAGPEGEQYF.

The count of this clonotype is one. The V gene is TRBV4-1, the J gene TRBJ1-1, with TRBD1 identical over 9 bases. CDR3 length: 16 residues. The germline V gene has CDR1 MGHRA and CDR2 YSYEKL. Unmatched junction bases numbered 7, after V lost 1 base and J lost 4 bases. The CDR3 DNA reads TGCGCCAGCAGCCAAGTCCCGGGACAGGGAATCACTGAAGCTTTCTTT. Residues: CASSQVPGQGITEAFF.

The genes are TRBV21-1 and TRBJ2-5; the listed D gene, TRBD2, was not tested against the DNA. TRBV21-1 is termed a pseudogene. The CDR3 loop spans 17 amino acids. In nucleotides, the CDR3 is TGTGCAGCAACCGGGTCGGAGGGGCCCTACCACGAAGAGACCCAGTACTTC. Its protein product is CAATGSEGPYHEETQYF.

The table lists this clonotype with a few counts. The chain recombines TRBV9 with TRBJ1-2, with 11 bases lining up with TRBD1. The J segment lost 9 bases and the V segment lost 4 bases, leaving 5 bases of the junction unmatched. Germline V CDR1 and CDR2: SGDLS, YYNGEE. This CDR3 has 13 amino acids. Here the CDR3 DNA reads TGTGCCAGCAGCTCCGGACAGGGGGCGAGCTACACCTTC. Translating gives CASSSGQGASYTF.

The rearrangement uses TRBV12-3 or TRBV12-4 and TRBJ2-3; D is unresolved. V shed 5 bases and J shed 15 bases, with 21 bases lying between them. CDR3 length equals 13 residues. CDR3 in amino acids: CASSGVSTDMQYF. The CDR3 DNA sequence: TGTGCCAGCAGTGGAGTTAGCACAGATATGCAATATTTT.

J is TRBJ2-5 and V is TRBV7-4, with D perhaps TRBD1 or TRBD2 (5 bases each). The J call could be wrong; TRBJ2-7 is a better fit for the DNA end. The germline V gene encodes CDR1 SGHVT and CDR2 SQSDAQ. This CDR3 has 16 amino acids. The CDR3 loop reads CASSLHPPGSRYEQYF. The CDR3 region has the DNA TGTGCCAGCAGCTTACATCCGCCAGGGAGTAGGTACGAGCAGTACTTC.

In DNA, the CDR3 is TGCGCCAGCAGCTTGGAGGGACAGGGGCGACCTAATGAAAAACTGTTTTTT. Amino acids: CASSLEGQGRPNEKLFF. The rearrangement joins TRBV5-1 to TRBJ1-4, with 10 nucleotides matching TRBD1. V trimming: 0 bases; J trimming: 3 bases; junction bases outside the gene matches: 5. The V gene's germline CDR1 is SGHRS and CDR2 YFSETQ. This CDR3 has 17 residues.

This clonotype was seen a few times. The CDR3 nucleotides are TGTGCCAGCAGCCTATACCGGGACACAGATACGCAGTATTTT. Translated, it gives CASSLYRDTDTQYF. V usage is TRBV14 and J usage is TRBJ2-3; tentatively, D is TRBD2 (5 bases). Deletions cut 4 bases from V and 2 bases from J, with 10 bases between. CDR3 length: 14 residues. Germline lookup yields CDR1 SGHDN and CDR2 FVKESK.

There are a few counts of this clonotype. V is TRBV20-1 and J is TRBJ2-3; D remains unclear. The CDR3 extends over 10 amino acids. Germline V gene lookup returns CDR1 DFQATT and CDR2 SNEGSKA (reference sequence). V lost 7 bases to trimming and J lost 7 bases, with 9 bases between them. The CDR3 nucleotides are TGCAGTGTTGCGAGAAATACGCAGTATTTT. This codes for CSVARNTQYF.

The sample holds a few counts of this clonotype. The genes are TRBV20-1 and TRBJ2-3; perhaps TRBD2 as D (5 bases). V lost 5 bases to trimming and J lost 4 bases, with 10 bases between them. The CDR3 covers 12 residues. Germline V gene sequence: CDR1 DFQATT, CDR2 SNEGSKA (reference sequence). CDR3 amino acids: CSAPGSSDTQYF. In nucleotides, the CDR3 is TGCAGTGCTCCTGGGAGCTCAGATACGCAGTATTTT.

The J gene is TRBJ2-4, the V gene TRBV6-1; D is unresolved. This CDR3 has 14 amino acids. V was shortened by 4 bases and J by 4 bases, with 11 bases between the two germline ends. Germline lookup yields CDR1 MNHNS and CDR2 SASEGT. The CDR3 DNA follows: TGTGCCAGCAGTGCGGGCGCCGCTAAAAACATTCAGTACTTC. Translated, it gives CASSAGAAKNIQYF.

This clonotype was seen just once. The V call is TRBV15, the J call TRBJ2-5; either TRBD1 or TRBD2 may fit D (5 bases each). Deletions cut 8 bases from V and 0 bases from J, with 13 bases between. The CDR3 consists of 14 residues. Germline CDR1 and CDR2: LNHNV and YYDKDF (reference sequence). CDR3 nucleotides: TGTGCCACCGGTGCCGGGACGTACCAAGAGACCCAGTACTTC. This gives the protein CATGAGTYQETQYF.